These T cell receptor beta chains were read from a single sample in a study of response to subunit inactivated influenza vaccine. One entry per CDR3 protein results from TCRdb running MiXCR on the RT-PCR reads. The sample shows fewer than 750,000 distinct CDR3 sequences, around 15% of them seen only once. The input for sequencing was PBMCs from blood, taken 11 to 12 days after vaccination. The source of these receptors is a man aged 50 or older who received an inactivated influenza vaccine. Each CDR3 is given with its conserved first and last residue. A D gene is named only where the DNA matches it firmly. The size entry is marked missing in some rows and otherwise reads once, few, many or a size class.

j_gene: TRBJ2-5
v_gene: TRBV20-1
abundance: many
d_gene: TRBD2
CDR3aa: CSAGTLAGSSF
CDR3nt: TGCAGTGCTGGGACACTAGCGGGGAGTAGCTTC

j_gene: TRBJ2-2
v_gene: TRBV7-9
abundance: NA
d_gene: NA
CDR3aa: CASTPAGELFF
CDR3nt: TGTGCCAGCACCCCGGCCGGGGAGCTGTTTTTT

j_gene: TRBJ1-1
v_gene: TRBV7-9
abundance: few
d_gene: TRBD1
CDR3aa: CASSTGKMRTGNLQNTEAFF
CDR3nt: TGTGCCAGCAGCACTGGCAAAATGCGGACAGGGAATCTTCAGAACACTGAAGCTTTCTTT

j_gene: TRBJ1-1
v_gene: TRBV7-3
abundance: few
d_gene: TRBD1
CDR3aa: CASSPRGQGGLGTEAFF
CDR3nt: TGTGCCAGCAGCCCCCGCGGACAGGGTGGTTTGGGCACTGAAGCTTTCTTT

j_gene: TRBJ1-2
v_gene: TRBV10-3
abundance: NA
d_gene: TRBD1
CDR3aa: CAISIKQGFDGYTF
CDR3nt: TGTGCCATCAGTATTAAACAGGGGTTTGATGGCTACACCTTC

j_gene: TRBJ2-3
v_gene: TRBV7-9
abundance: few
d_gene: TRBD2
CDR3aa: CASSHRLAGTRQDTQYF
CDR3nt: TGTGCCAGCAGCCACAGACTAGCCGGGACCCGGCAAGATACGCAGTATTTT

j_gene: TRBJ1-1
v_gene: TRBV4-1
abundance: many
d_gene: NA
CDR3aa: CASSQWLGDTEAFF
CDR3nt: TGCGCCAGCAGCCAATGGTTAGGGGACACTGAAGCTTTCTTT

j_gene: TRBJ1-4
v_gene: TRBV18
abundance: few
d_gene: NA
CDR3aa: CASSPPGYGEKLFF
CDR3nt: TGTGCCAGCTCACCACCAGGGTACGGTGAAAAACTGTTTTTT

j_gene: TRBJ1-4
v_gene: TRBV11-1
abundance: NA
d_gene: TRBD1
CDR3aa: CASSLNPLGRDRVVALFF
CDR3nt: TGTGCCAGCAGCTTAAATCCCCTTGGCCGGGACAGGGTTGTGGCACTGTTTTTT

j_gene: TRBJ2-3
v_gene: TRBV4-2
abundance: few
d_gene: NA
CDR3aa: CASSQEPGGGTDTQYF
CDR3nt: TGTGCCAGCAGCCAAGAGCCCGGGGGAGGCACAGATACGCAGTATTTT

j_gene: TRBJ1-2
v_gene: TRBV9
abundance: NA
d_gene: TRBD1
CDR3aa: CASSGGTAAGGYTF
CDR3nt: TGTGCCAGCAGCGGAGGGACAGCTGCAGGGGGCTACACCTTC

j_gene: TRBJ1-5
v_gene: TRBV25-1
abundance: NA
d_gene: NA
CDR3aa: CASSEQGVIRPQHF
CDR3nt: TGTGCCAGCAGTGAACAGGGCGTTATTCGGCCCCAGCATTTT

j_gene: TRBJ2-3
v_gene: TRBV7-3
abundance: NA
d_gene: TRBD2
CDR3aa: CASSRGRASTDTQYF
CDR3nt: TGTGCCAGCAGCCGCGGGAGGGCTAGCACAGATACGCAGTATTTT

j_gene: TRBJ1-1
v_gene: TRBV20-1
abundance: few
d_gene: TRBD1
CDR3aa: CSARAFQGAGGTEAFF
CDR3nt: TGCAGTGCTAGAGCCTTCCAGGGGGCTGGGGGCACTGAAGCTTTCTTT

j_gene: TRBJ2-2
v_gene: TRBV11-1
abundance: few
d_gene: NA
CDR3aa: CASSFVVAGELFF
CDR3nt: TGTGCCAGCAGCTTTGTAGTGGCCGGGGAGCTGTTTTTT

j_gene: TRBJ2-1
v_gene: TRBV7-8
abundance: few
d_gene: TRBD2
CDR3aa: CASSFLLAGEPEQFF
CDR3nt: TGTGCCAGCAGCTTCCTACTAGCGGGGGAGCCTGAGCAGTTCTTC

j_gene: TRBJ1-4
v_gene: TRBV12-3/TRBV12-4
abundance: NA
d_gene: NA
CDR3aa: CASSPGTGGVEKLFF
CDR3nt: TGTGCCAGCAGTCCCGGGACCGGGGGAGTAGAAAAACTGTTTTTT

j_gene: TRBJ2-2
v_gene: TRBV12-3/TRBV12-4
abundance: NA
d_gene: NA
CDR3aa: CASSLWRQPSTGELFF
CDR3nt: TGTGCCAGCAGTTTATGGCGCCAGCCCTCCACCGGGGAGCTGTTTTTT

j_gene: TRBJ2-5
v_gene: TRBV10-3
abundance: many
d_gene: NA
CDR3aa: CAISDSRQETQYF
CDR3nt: TGTGCCATCAGTGACAGCAGACAAGAGACCCAGTACTTC

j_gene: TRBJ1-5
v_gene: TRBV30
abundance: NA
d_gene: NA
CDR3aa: CAWSTGTGFGQPQHF
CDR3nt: TGTGCCTGGAGCACTGGAACAGGGTTTGGGCAGCCCCAGCATTTT

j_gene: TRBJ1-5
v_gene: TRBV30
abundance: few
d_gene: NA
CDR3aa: CAWSAGFAQPQHF
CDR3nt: TGTGCCTGGAGTGCGGGATTCGCGCAGCCCCAGCATTTT

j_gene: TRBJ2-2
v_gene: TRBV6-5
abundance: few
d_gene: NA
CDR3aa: CASSYAEGPQDAGELFF
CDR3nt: TGTGCCAGCAGTTACGCGGAGGGCCCACAAGATGCCGGGGAGCTGTTTTTT

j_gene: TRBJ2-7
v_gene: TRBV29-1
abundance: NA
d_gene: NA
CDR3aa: CSVVWGWEQYF
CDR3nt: TGCAGCGTTGTATGGGGTTGGGAGCAGTACTTC

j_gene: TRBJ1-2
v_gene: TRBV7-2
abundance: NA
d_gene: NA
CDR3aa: CASSQPGPRNYGYTF
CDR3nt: TGTGCCAGCAGCCAACCGGGACCGCGTAACTATGGCTACACCTTC

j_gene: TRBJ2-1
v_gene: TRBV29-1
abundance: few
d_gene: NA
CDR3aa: CSVKVGLAQFF
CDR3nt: TGCAGCGTGAAGGTCGGGCTAGCGCAGTTCTTC

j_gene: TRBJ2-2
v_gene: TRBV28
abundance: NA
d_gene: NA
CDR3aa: CASSPLAIAEGTGELFF
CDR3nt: TGTGCCAGCAGTCCCCTCGCGATCGCGGAGGGAACCGGGGAGCTGTTTTTT

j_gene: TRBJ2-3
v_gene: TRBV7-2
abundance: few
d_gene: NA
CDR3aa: CASSLAGRLATDTQYF
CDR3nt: TGTGCCAGCAGCTTAGCCGGCCGTCTAGCAACAGATACGCAGTATTTT

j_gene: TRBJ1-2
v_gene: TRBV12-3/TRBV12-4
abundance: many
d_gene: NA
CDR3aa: CASSGFDSGGNYGYTF
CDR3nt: TGTGCCAGCAGCGGCTTCGACAGTGGAGGGAACTATGGCTACACCTTC

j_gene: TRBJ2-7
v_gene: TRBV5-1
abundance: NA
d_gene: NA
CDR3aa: CASSLGQVSSYEQYF
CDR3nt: TGCGCCAGCAGCTTGGGGCAGGTCAGCTCCTACGAGCAGTACTTC

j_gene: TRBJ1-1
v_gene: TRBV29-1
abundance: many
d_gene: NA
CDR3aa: CSHLGHRLNTEAFF
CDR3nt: TGCAGCCACCTAGGCCACCGATTGAACACTGAAGCTTTCTTT

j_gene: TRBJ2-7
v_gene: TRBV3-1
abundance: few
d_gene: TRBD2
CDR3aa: CASSQGGGVEQYF
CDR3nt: TGTGCCAGCAGCCAAGGCGGGGGGGTCGAGCAGTACTTC

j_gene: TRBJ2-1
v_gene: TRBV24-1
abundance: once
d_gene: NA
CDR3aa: CATSDASTQSSYNEQFF
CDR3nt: TGTGCCACCAGTGATGCGAGTACCCAAAGTTCCTACAATGAGCAGTTCTTC

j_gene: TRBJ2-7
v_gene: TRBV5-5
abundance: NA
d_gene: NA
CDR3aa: CASSFIYPGTLNEQYF
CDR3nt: TGTGCCAGCAGCTTTATATACCCCGGGACGTTAAACGAGCAGTACTTC

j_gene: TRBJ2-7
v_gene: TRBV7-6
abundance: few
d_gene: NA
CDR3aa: CASSLSRYSDLYEQYF
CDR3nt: TGTGCCAGCAGCCTAAGTAGATACAGTGATCTCTACGAGCAGTACTTC

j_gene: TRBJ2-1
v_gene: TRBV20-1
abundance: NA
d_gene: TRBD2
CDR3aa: CCARDPPTSGSSYNEQFF
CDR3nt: TGCTGTGCTAGAGATCCCCCAACTAGCGGCAGCTCCTACAATGAGCAGTTCTTC

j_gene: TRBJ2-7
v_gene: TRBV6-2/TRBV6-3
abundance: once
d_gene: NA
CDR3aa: CASSYPGLRSSYEQYF
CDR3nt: TGTGCCAGCAGTTACCCCGGGCTGCGCAGCTCCTACGAGCAGTACTTC

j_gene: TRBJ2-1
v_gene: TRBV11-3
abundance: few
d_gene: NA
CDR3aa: CASSLGGSGPYNEQFF
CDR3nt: TGTGCCAGCAGCTTAGGAGGTTCAGGACCCTACAATGAGCAGTTCTTC

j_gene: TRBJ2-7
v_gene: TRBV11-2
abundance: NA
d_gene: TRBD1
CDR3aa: CASSPSPGQGSFTYEQYF
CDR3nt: TGTGCCAGCAGCCCCTCGCCGGGACAGGGATCTTTTACCTACGAGCAGTACTTC

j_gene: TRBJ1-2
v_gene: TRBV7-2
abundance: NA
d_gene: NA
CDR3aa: CASSLGGGSYGYTF
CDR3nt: TGTGCCAGCTCCCTGGGGGGGGGCAGCTATGGCTACACCTTC

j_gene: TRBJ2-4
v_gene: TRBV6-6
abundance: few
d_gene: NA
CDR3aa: CASARVDIQYF
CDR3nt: TGTGCCAGCGCGCGGGTTGACATTCAGTACTTC

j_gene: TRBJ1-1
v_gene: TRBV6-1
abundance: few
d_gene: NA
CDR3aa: CASKRAFQNDMNTEAFF
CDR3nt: TGTGCCAGCAAGAGAGCCTTTCAGAACGATATGAACACTGAAGCTTTCTTT

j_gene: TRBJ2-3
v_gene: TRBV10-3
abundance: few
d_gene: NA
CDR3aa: CATGGTSTDTQYF
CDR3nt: TGTGCCACCGGGGGGACAAGCACAGATACGCAGTATTTT

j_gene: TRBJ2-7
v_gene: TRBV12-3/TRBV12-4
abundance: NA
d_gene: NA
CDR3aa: CASRRTLAEQYF
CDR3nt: TGTGCCAGCAGGAGGACTCTGGCTGAGCAGTACTTC

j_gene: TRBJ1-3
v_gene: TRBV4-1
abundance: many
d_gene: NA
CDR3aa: CASSQAGSGNTIYF
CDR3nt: TGCGCCAGCAGCCAAGCTGGCTCTGGAAACACCATATATTTT

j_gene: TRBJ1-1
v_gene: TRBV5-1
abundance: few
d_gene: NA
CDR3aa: CASSGVSNTEAFF
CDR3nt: TGCGCCAGCAGCGGTGTCTCGAACACTGAAGCTTTCTTT

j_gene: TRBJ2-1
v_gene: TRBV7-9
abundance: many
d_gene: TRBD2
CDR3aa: CASSLLLAGNEQFF
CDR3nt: TGTGCCAGCAGCCTCCTTCTAGCGGGGAATGAGCAGTTCTTC

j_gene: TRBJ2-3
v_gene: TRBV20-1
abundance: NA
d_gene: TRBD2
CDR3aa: CSARVSSGRSDTQYF
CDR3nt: TGCAGTGCTAGAGTGTCTAGCGGGAGATCAGATACGCAGTATTTT

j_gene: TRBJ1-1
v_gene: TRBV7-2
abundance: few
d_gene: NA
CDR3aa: CASSLGYRVEDTEAFF
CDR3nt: TGTGCCAGCAGCTTAGGGTACAGGGTTGAGGACACTGAAGCTTTCTTT

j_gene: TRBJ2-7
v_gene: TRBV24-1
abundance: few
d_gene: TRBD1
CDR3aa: CATSEGRGRQQYF
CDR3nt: TGTGCCACCAGTGAGGGTAGGGGGCGGCAGCAGTACTTC

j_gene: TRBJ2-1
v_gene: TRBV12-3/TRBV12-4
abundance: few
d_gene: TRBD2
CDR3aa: CASSWTSTGYNEQFF
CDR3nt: TGTGCCAGCAGTTGGACTAGCACAGGATACAATGAGCAGTTCTTC

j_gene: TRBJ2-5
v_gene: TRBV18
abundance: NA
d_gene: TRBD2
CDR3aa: CASSPEGGAQETQYF
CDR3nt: TGTGCCAGCTCACCGGAGGGAGGGGCCCAAGAGACCCAGTACTTC

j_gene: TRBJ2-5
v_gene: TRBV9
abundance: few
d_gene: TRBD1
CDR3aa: CASSVGQGEETQYF
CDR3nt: TGTGCCAGCAGCGTAGGACAGGGAGAAGAGACCCAGTACTTC

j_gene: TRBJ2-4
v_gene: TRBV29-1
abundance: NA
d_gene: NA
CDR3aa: CSAQEGLSTKNIQYF
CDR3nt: TGCAGCGCCCAGGAGGGGTTAAGCACCAAAAACATTCAGTACTTC

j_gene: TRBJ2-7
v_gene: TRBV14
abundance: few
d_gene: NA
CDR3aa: CASSRGILGYEQYF
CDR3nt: TGTGCCAGCAGCCGCGGGATTCTGGGCTACGAGCAGTACTTC

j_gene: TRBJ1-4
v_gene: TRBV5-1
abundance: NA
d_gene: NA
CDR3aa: CASSLGGRPLTNEKLFF
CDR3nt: TGCGCCAGCAGCTTGGGTGGGAGACCGTTAACTAATGAAAAACTGTTTTTT

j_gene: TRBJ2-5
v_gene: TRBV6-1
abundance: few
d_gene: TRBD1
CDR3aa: CASSRGKETQYF
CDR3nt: TGTGCCAGTAGCAGGGGGAAGGAGACCCAGTACTTC

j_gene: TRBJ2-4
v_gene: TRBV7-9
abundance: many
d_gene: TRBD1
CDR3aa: CASSPPGGAGKNIQYF
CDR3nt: TGTGCCAGCAGCCCACCAGGGGGCGCTGGCAAAAACATTCAGTACTTC

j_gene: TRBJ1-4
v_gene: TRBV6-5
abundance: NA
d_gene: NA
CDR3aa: CASSYSFATNEKLFF
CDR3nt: TGTGCCAGCAGTTACTCGTTTGCAACTAATGAAAAACTGTTTTTT

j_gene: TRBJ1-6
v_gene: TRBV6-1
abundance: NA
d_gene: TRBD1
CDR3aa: CASKGQDYNSPLHF
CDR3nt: TGTGCCAGCAAAGGACAGGACTATAATTCACCCCTCCACTTT

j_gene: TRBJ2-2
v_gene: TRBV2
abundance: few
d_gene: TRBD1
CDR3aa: CASSGDRVLTGELFF
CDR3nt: TGTGCCAGCAGCGGGGACAGGGTACTCACCGGGGAGCTGTTTTTT